The source of this T cell receptor beta chain is a study of T-cell reconstitution after alpha-beta-depleted transplantation in children. The study, taken as a whole, reports: Newly made T cells mostly supplied T-cell counts and diversity one year after transplant. Several hundred expanded graft clones reportedly supplied alpha-beta T cells about two months after transplant. Day-60 TCRbeta diversity that was high in some patients was derived from surviving recipient T cells and thymic progenitors.

There are a few counts of this clonotype. Its target is not known. Unique molecular identifiers tagged the TCRbeta library. TCRdb called the PCR reads again in MiXCR, with one record for every CDR3 protein. The sample holds fewer than 550,000 distinct CDR3 sequences, 15% to 20% seen once. Germline-derived CDR1 and CDR2 are SGHNT and YYREEE (reference sequence). The CDR3 is 14 residues long. Unmatched junction bases numbered 1, after V lost 3 bases and J lost 6 bases. The chain has TRBV5-4 and TRBJ2-7, with 15 positions matching TRBD2. The sequence came from a boy younger than two who had a stem cell transplant for Wiskott-Aldrich syndrome, so the T cells may come from the graft donor. Specimen: PBMCs, mostly from graft donor cells, collected 360 days after TCRalphabeta/CD19-depleted stem cell transplant. This CDR3 is CASSWGLAGGEQYF. The CDR3 region has the DNA TGTGCCAGCAGCTGGGGACTAGCGGGGGGCGAGCAGTACTTC.